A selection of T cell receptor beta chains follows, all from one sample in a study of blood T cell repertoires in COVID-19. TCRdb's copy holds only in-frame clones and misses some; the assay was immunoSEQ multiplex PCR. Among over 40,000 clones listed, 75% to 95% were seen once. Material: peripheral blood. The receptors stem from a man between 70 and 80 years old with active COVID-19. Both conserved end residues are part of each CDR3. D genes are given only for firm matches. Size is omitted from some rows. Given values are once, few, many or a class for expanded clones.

CDR3: CASSQRSAGGSEAFF; DNA: TGCGCCAGCAGCCAAAGGAGTGCAGGGGGCTCTGAAGCTTTCTTT; J: TRBJ1-1; D: TRBD1; size: once; V: TRBV4-1
CDR3: CASSPGGLVTGELFF; DNA: TGTGCCAGCAGCCCAGGGGGACTTGTCACCGGGGAGCTGTTTTTT; J: TRBJ2-2; D: -; size: -; V: TRBV7-9
CDR3: CASSQTQDIQETQYF; DNA: TGCGCCAGCAGCCAAACACAGGACATCCAAGAGACCCAGTACTTC; J: TRBJ2-5; D: -; size: once; V: TRBV4-1
CDR3: CASSQDRGGDSSYEQYF; DNA: TGCGCCAGCAGCCAAGATCGGGGGGGGGACTCATCCTACGAGCAGTACTTC; J: TRBJ2-7; D: TRBD2; size: -; V: TRBV4-1
CDR3: CASSTAGGYIVEQYF; DNA: TGCGCCAGCAGCACAGCGGGGGGGTATATTGTAGAGCAGTACTTC; J: TRBJ2-7; D: TRBD2; size: -; V: TRBV5-1
CDR3: CASSVSSSGGPYEQYF; DNA: TGTGCCAGTAGTGTGTCGAGTAGCGGGGGACCTTACGAGCAGTACTTC; J: TRBJ2-7; D: TRBD2; size: -; V: TRBV19
CDR3: CASSRTSGEAFF; DNA: TGTGCCAGCAGCAGGACATCGGGTGAAGCTTTCTTT; J: TRBJ1-1; D: -; size: -; V: TRBV11-2
CDR3: CASTFQGTTEAFF; DNA: TGTGCCAGCACGTTTCAGGGGACCACTGAAGCTTTCTTT; J: TRBJ1-1; D: -; size: -; V: TRBV5-5
CDR3: CASSSQGGLAGNEQFF; DNA: TGTGCCAGCAGCTCACAAGGAGGACTAGCTGGTAATGAGCAGTTCTTC; J: TRBJ2-1; D: TRBD2; size: -; V: TRBV7-6
CDR3: CASSSPGQGAYGYTF; DNA: TGTGCCAGCAGTTCACCGGGACAGGGAGCCTATGGCTACACCTTC; J: TRBJ1-2; D: TRBD1; size: -; V: TRBV27
CDR3: CAWSVMGAEQFF; DNA: TGTGCCTGGAGTGTAATGGGCGCTGAGCAGTTCTTC; J: TRBJ2-1; D: -; size: -; V: TRBV30
CDR3: CAWDRQGFTEAFF; DNA: TGTGCCTGGGACAGACAGGGTTTCACTGAAGCTTTCTTT; J: TRBJ1-1; D: TRBD1; size: -; V: TRBV30
CDR3: CASSSGTGAAETQYF; DNA: TGTGCCAGCAGCTCCGGGACAGGGGCAGCGGAGACCCAGTACTTC; J: TRBJ2-5; D: TRBD1; size: -; V: TRBV7-9
CDR3: CASSLEGPQGGYGYTF; DNA: TGTGCCAGCAGCTTAGAGGGCCCACAGGGTGGCTATGGCTACACCTTC; J: TRBJ1-2; D: -; size: -; V: TRBV7-2
CDR3: CASSLAGTLQETQYF; DNA: TGTGCCAGCAGCTTAGCGGGGACACTGCAAGAGACCCAGTACTTC; J: TRBJ2-5; D: -; size: -; V: TRBV7-2
CDR3: CASSYVLGQTYEQYF; DNA: TGTGCCAGCAGTTATGTACTTGGACAGACCTACGAGCAGTACTTC; J: TRBJ2-7; D: -; size: -; V: TRBV6-2/TRBV6-3
CDR3: CASSQGATPINEQFF; DNA: TGTGCCAGCAGCCAAGGGGCTACCCCTATCAATGAGCAGTTCTTC; J: TRBJ2-1; D: -; size: -; V: TRBV14
CDR3: CASSQGWGQGRNQPQHF; DNA: TGCGCCAGCAGCCAAGGATGGGGACAGGGACGAAATCAGCCCCAGCATTTT; J: TRBJ1-5; D: TRBD1; size: -; V: TRBV4-1
CDR3: CASSARNSPLHF; DNA: TGTGCCAGCAGTGCCAGGAATTCACCCCTCCACTTT; J: TRBJ1-6; D: -; size: -; V: TRBV27
CDR3: CASSVRFGQGKDEQFF; DNA: TGTGCCAGCAGCGTGAGATTCGGACAGGGGAAAGATGAGCAGTTCTTC; J: TRBJ2-1; D: TRBD1; size: -; V: TRBV9
CDR3: CASARQGDSQETQYF; DNA: TGTGCCAGCGCCCGACAGGGAGACTCTCAAGAGACCCAGTACTTC; J: TRBJ2-5; D: TRBD1; size: -; V: TRBV6-5
CDR3: CASSVEGQGGTEAFF; DNA: TGTGCCAGCAGCGTAGAGGGACAGGGAGGGACTGAAGCTTTCTTT; J: TRBJ1-1; D: TRBD1; size: -; V: TRBV9
CDR3: CASSQHLSGGAETQYF; DNA: TGTGCCAGCAGCCAACACCTTAGCGGGGGGGCAGAGACCCAGTACTTC; J: TRBJ2-5; D: TRBD2; size: -; V: TRBV3-1/TRBV3-2
CDR3: CASSLTGQIQETQYF; DNA: TGTGCCAGCAGCTTAACCGGACAGATACAAGAGACCCAGTACTTC; J: TRBJ2-5; D: -; size: -; V: TRBV5-8
CDR3: CASSYSQGARGNEQFF; DNA: TGTGCCAGCAGTTACTCACAGGGGGCTCGGGGCAATGAGCAGTTCTTC; J: TRBJ2-1; D: TRBD1; size: -; V: TRBV6-5
CDR3: CASSSPYRGNYEQYF; DNA: TGTGCCAGCAGTTCGCCATATAGGGGGAACTACGAGCAGTACTTC; J: TRBJ2-7; D: -; size: -; V: TRBV27
CDR3: CASSQLPGHLFF; DNA: TGTGCCAGCAGCCAATTACCGGGACATCTTTTCTTC; J: TRBJ2-1; D: -; size: -; V: TRBV3-1/TRBV3-2
CDR3: CASSLTGSNYGYTF; DNA: TGTGCCAGCAGCTTGACAGGGTCTAACTATGGCTACACCTTC; J: TRBJ1-2; D: -; size: -; V: TRBV5-5
CDR3: CASSPTGRQDRSYEQYF; DNA: TGCGCCAGCAGCCCCACCGGCAGACAGGACCGATCCTACGAGCAGTACTTC; J: TRBJ2-7; D: -; size: -; V: TRBV5-1
CDR3: CATSPSTGFNEQFF; DNA: TGTGCCACCTCCCCTAGCACAGGGTTCAATGAGCAGTTCTTC; J: TRBJ2-1; D: -; size: -; V: TRBV27
CDR3: CASSIGLAGGPGFF; DNA: TGTGCCAGTAGTATAGGACTAGCGGGGGGGCCAGGGTTCTTC; J: TRBJ2-1; D: TRBD2; size: -; V: TRBV19
CDR3: CASSYSGQGAWEQYF; DNA: TGTGCCAGCAGTTACTCGGGACAGGGGGCTTGGGAGCAGTACTTC; J: TRBJ2-7; D: TRBD1; size: few; V: TRBV6-5
CDR3: CASSVGGLDPQYF; DNA: TGTGCCAGCAGCGTAGGCGGTCTAGACCCCCAGTACTTC; J: TRBJ2-5; D: -; size: -; V: TRBV9
CDR3: CASSQGGGLYEQYF; DNA: TGTGCCAGCAGTCAGGGCGGGGGACTCTACGAGCAGTACTTC; J: TRBJ2-7; D: TRBD2; size: -; V: TRBV28
CDR3: CASTSPNTQYF; DNA: TGTGCCAGCACCTCTCCTAATACGCAGTATTTT; J: TRBJ2-3; D: -; size: -; V: TRBV6-5